This is a list of T cell receptor beta chains from one sample in a study of shared clonotypes between healthy human individuals. This table comes from immunoSEQ multiplex PCR, and its TCRdb copy is limited to in-frame clones, with some not included. The sample holds approximately 2,200,000 clones; roughly 91% are singletons and the top ten take roughly 1.8%. Sequencing input: naive CD8+ T cells from PBMCs. The receptors shown here come from a man aged 18 to 35 in good health. Some clones in this sample may be carry-over from other donors' samples. Each CDR3 is given with its conserved first and last residue. D genes are given only for firm matches. A clone size is listed for some rows: how often the clone was seen (once, few, many), or a class if it is expanded.

TRBJ2-2 TRBV29-1 NA NA TGCAGCGTTCGACCGACTATGTCGAACACCGGGGAGCTGTTTTTT CSVRPTMSNTGELFF
TRBJ2-7 TRBV30 NA TRBD2 TGTGCCGCCCAATTTAGCGGGGGATCTCCCTACGAGCAGTACTTC CAAQFSGGSPYEQYF
TRBJ2-7 TRBV27 NA NA TGTGCCAGCAGCTTTACACCATCCTACGAGCAGTACTTC CASSFTPSYEQYF
TRBJ1-2 TRBV7-9 NA TRBD1 TGTGCCAGCAGCGCCCGGGACAGGGTCAACTATGGCTACACCTTC CASSARDRVNYGYTF
TRBJ1-1 TRBV19 NA NA TGTGCCAGTAGTGGCAGGACCTCGGATGCTTTCTTT CASSGRTSDAFF
TRBJ2-4 TRBV28 NA NA TGTGCCAGCAGTTTGATCGGGCCTAAAGCCAAAAACATTCAGTACTTC CASSLIGPKAKNIQYF
TRBJ1-1 TRBV11-2 NA NA TGTGCCAGCAGCCCCTACTCCCGGGGGAACACTGAAGCTTTCTTT CASSPYSRGNTEAFF
TRBJ1-5 TRBV27 NA NA TGTGCCAGCAGTTTCGACAACAATCAGCCCCAGCATTTT CASSFDNNQPQHF
TRBJ2-1 TRBV6-1 NA NA TGTGCCACAACACAACCGGGTGGCCCCTACAATGAGCAGTTCTTC CATTQPGGPYNEQFF
TRBJ2-1 TRBV29-1 NA TRBD2 TGCAGCGTTGAAGGCGGGGGACTTTCGACCAATGAGCAGTTCTTC CSVEGGGLSTNEQFF
TRBJ2-5 TRBV6-1 NA TRBD2 TGTGCCAGCAGTGATTCTAACATCCTTCTAGCGGACCAAGAGACCCAGTACTTC CASSDSNILLADQETQYF
TRBJ2-1 TRBV7-2 NA TRBD2 TGTGCCAGCAGCTGGACTAGCGGGAGTACTAATGAGCAGTTCTTC CASSWTSGSTNEQFF
TRBJ2-5 TRBV6-6 NA TRBD1 TGTGCCAGCAGCGGACAGGGGTTAAGAGAGACCCAGTACTTC CASSGQGLRETQYF
TRBJ1-1 TRBV6-5 NA TRBD1 TGTGCCAGCAGTCTCACAGGGGGGCTTGGCACTGAAGCTTTCTTT CASSLTGGLGTEAFF
TRBJ2-2 TRBV19 NA NA TGTGCCACTAAAAGCGGAAACACCGGGGAGCTGTTTTTT CATKSGNTGELFF
TRBJ2-3 TRBV9 NA TRBD2 TGTGCCAGCAGCCCGTGGACTAGCGGGGACCGGGATACGCAGTATTTT CASSPWTSGDRDTQYF
TRBJ2-3 TRBV9 NA TRBD2 TGTGCCAGCAGCGGAAGTAGCGGGAGGGGTAAAGATACGCAGTATTTT CASSGSSGRGKDTQYF
TRBJ2-7 TRBV6-6 NA NA TGTGCCAGCAGAGAGTGGGACACCGGATCCTACGAGCAGTACTTC CASREWDTGSYEQYF
TRBJ2-2 TRBV9 few TRBD1 TGTGCCAGCAGCGTAGCAGGGGGCAATGGCGGGGAGCTGTTTTTT CASSVAGGNGGELFF
TRBJ2-7 TRBV5-4 NA TRBD1 TGTGCCAGCAGCTCGGGAGGTCTACGGGACAGGGCCTACGAGCAGTACTTC CASSSGGLRDRAYEQYF
TRBJ2-1 TRBV7-9 NA NA TGTGCCACCAACCGTAAGGGGGAAACCGAAGGGCATGAGCAGTTCTTC CATNRKGETEGHEQFF
TRBJ1-1 TRBV9 once TRBD1 TGTGCCAGCAGCGAAGGGGACAGAAAGAACACTGAAGCTTTCTTT CASSEGDRKNTEAFF
TRBJ2-1 TRBV11-3 NA NA TGTGCCAGCAGCTCGGATGCTCGGGGATCCTACAATGAGCAGTTCTTC CASSSDARGSYNEQFF
TRBJ2-7 TRBV11-3 NA TRBD1 TGTGCCAGCAGCAACCGCGTGCCGGGACAGGAGGACTACGAGCAGTACTTC CASSNRVPGQEDYEQYF
TRBJ2-1 TRBV7-3 few TRBD2 TGTGCCAGCAGCTCACCGACTAGCGGGAATTCCTACAATGAGCAGTTCTTC CASSSPTSGNSYNEQFF
TRBJ2-1 TRBV20-1 NA NA TGCAGTGCTACCTACTATAATGAGCAGTTCTTC CSATYYNEQFF
TRBJ2-7 TRBV19 NA TRBD2 TGTGCCAGTAGTACGCCCTCCCCGGGGGGGTACGAGCAGTACTTC CASSTPSPGGYEQYF
TRBJ2-1 TRBV4-1 NA NA TGCGCCAGCAGCCAAGCGGGAAGAGGGCCAAATGAGCAGTTCTTC CASSQAGRGPNEQFF
TRBJ1-2 TRBV2 NA NA TGTGCCAGCAGTGAAAGGGGGGATCCCAGGGGTGGCTACACCTTC CASSERGDPRGGYTF
TRBJ1-5 TRBV19 once TRBD1 TGTGCCAGTAGTATATCGTCCGGGACAGGGGATCATCAGCCCCAGCATTTT CASSISSGTGDHQPQHF
TRBJ2-7 TRBV5-8 NA NA TGTGCCAGCAGCTTGGAACGTCCTAACTCCTACGAGCAGTACTTC CASSLERPNSYEQYF
TRBJ2-1 TRBV5-6 NA TRBD1 TGTGCCAGCAGCTTGGGGACAGGGTACAATGAGCAGTTCTTC CASSLGTGYNEQFF
TRBJ2-5 TRBV15 NA NA TGTGCCACCAGCAATAATCGGAGGACGGAGACCCAGTACTTC CATSNNRRTETQYF
TRBJ1-1 TRBV27 NA TRBD1 TGTGCCAGCAGTTTGAGGACAGGGGACACTGAAGCTTTCTTT CASSLRTGDTEAFF
TRBJ1-5 TRBV7-8 NA TRBD1 TGTGCCAGCAGCTCCAACAGACAGGGGGGCAATCAGCCCCAGCATTTT CASSSNRQGGNQPQHF
TRBJ1-1 TRBV6-5 NA NA TGTGCCAGCAGACCACGACTGGGGGGCACTGAAGCTTTCTTT CASRPRLGGTEAFF
TRBJ1-2 TRBV7-3 NA NA TGTGCCAGCAGCCCCGGGGCGCGTAGCAACTATGGCTACACCTTC CASSPGARSNYGYTF
TRBJ2-5 TRBV6-5 NA TRBD2 TGTGCCAGCAGTCTAGCGGGTCTGACCCAAGAGACCCAGTACTTC CASSLAGLTQETQYF
TRBJ2-3 TRBV27 NA TRBD2 TGTGCCAGCAGGAAATTACTAGCGGGAGTTAGCCCAGATACGCAGTATTTT CASRKLLAGVSPDTQYF
TRBJ1-5 TRBV2 NA TRBD1 TGTGCCAGCAGTGTCGCGGGACAGGGTAAGCAGCCCCAGCATTTT CASSVAGQGKQPQHF
TRBJ2-1 TRBV7-9 NA TRBD1 TGTGCCAGCACCCCCCTGGGGACAGACTACAATGAGCAGTTCTTC CASTPLGTDYNEQFF
TRBJ2-5 TRBV29-1 NA NA TGCAGCGTTGAACTGGTGCGGGAGACCCAGTACTTC CSVELVRETQYF
TRBJ2-1 TRBV9 NA NA TGTGCCAGCAGCGTAGAAGGCGAGCAGTTCTTC CASSVEGEQFF
TRBJ2-1 TRBV7-9 few TRBD1 TGTGCCAGCAGCCGGGACAGGGAAGGAGAGTTCTTC CASSRDREGEFF
TRBJ2-2 TRBV7-8 NA TRBD1 TGTGCCAGCAGCTTAGCGGGGACAGGGGGGTCCGGGGAGCTGTTTTTT CASSLAGTGGSGELFF
TRBJ2-5 TRBV11-2 NA TRBD2 TGTGCCAGCACCCCGCGTGCTAGCGGGAGTCGTGAAGAGACCCAGTACTTC CASTPRASGSREETQYF
TRBJ2-7 TRBV7-6 NA NA TGTGCCAGCAGCTCGGGACACCCCTACGAGCAGTACTTC CASSSGHPYEQYF
TRBJ1-5 TRBV28 NA NA TGTGCCAGCAGTTCGTCACAGGGACGCAATCAGCCCCAGCATTTT CASSSSQGRNQPQHF
TRBJ1-5 TRBV27 NA NA TGTGCCAGCAGTCCGGGACCGGGGTCCAATCAGCCCCAGCATTTT CASSPGPGSNQPQHF
TRBJ2-1 TRBV7-9 NA NA TGTGCCAGCAGCTTATATGACTTCAATGAGCAGTTCTTC CASSLYDFNEQFF
TRBJ2-1 TRBV27 NA NA TGTGCCAGCAGTTTCGAGGGACACTCCTACAATGAGCAGTTCTTC CASSFEGHSYNEQFF
TRBJ1-4 TRBV4-2 NA TRBD1 TGTGCCAGCAGCCAACCAGGCAGGGGGCAGGTTGGTAATGAAAAACTGTTTTTT CASSQPGRGQVGNEKLFF
TRBJ1-5 TRBV6-5 NA NA TGTGCCAGCAGTTTCCGCTATAGCAATCAGCCCCAGCATTTT CASSFRYSNQPQHF
TRBJ2-7 TRBV4-2 NA TRBD2 TGTGCCAGCAGCCGCCCGGGGGGCGAGCAGTACTTC CASSRPGGEQYF
TRBJ1-6 TRBV4-2 NA TRBD1 TGTGCCAGCAGCCAAGATATTCGGGGGCAACCGGGACAGAATTCACCCCTCCACTTT CASSQDIRGQPGQNSPLHF
TRBJ2-1 TRBV27 NA TRBD2 TGTGCCAGCAGTTTAATGGGATGGGGAGGGCATGAGCAGTTCTTC CASSLMGWGGHEQFF
TRBJ2-1 TRBV5-1 NA TRBD2 TGCGCCAGCAGCTTGGACGGGAGGCCTTACAATGAGCAGTTCTTC CASSLDGRPYNEQFF
TRBJ1-2 TRBV27 NA NA TGTGCCAGCAGTTTAACCTCCACGGGGGGAGGCTATGGCTACACCTTC CASSLTSTGGGYGYTF